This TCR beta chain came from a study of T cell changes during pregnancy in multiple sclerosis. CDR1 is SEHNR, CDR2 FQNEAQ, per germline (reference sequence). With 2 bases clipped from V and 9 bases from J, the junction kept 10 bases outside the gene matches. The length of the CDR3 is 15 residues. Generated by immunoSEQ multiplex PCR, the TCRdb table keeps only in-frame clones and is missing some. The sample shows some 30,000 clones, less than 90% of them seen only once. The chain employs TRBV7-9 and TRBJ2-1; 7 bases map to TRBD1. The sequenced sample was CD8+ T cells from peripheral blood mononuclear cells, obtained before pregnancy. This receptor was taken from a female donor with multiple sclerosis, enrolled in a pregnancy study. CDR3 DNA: TGTGCCAGCAGCTTACGACAGGGTCAGCGAGTTGAGCAGTTCTTC. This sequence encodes CASSLRQGQRVEQFF.